The 5 T cell receptor beta chains below all came from one sample that was sequenced in a study of shared clonotypes between healthy human individuals. Positively selected for CCR7, the CD45RO-negative cells used as naive CD8 cells excluded terminally differentiated effector memory CD45RA+ cells. Measured with immunoSEQ multiplex PCR; TCRdb has only the in-frame clones, and not every one. This table has hundreds of thousands of clones, 95% to 98% appearing once. Sequencing input: naive CD8+ T cells sorted from blood. The receptors were gathered from a man aged 25-40 years in good health.

The rearrangement joins TRBV6-1 to TRBJ2-7, with TRBD1 as a possible D gene (5 bases). Trimming cost V 2 bases and J 0 bases, with 11 bases left between them. The CDR3 loop spans 15 amino acids. Germline assignment: CDR1 MNHNS and CDR2 SASEGT. The CDR3 region is CASSERWQGSYEQYF. The CDR3 DNA reads as TGTGCCAGCAGTGAAAGGTGGCAGGGCTCCTACGAGCAGTACTTC.

The table lists this clone with a count of one. In DNA, the CDR3 is TGCGCCAGCAGCCCGACTAGCGGGAGATTCTTTATGGGGAATGAGCAGTTCTTC. Translation gives CASSPTSGRFFMGNEQFF. The V and J genes are TRBV5-1 and TRBJ2-1, with 12 positions matching TRBD2. Trimming at V came to 4 bases and at J to 7 bases, leaving 15 bases not matched to a gene. In germline, CDR1 is SGHRS, CDR2 YFSETQ. CDR3 length: 18 amino acids.

Only one count was recorded for this clone. The chain is built from TRBV5-1 and TRBJ2-7, with D perhaps matching TRBD1 (6 bases). The CDR3 consists of 14 residues. Trimming shortened V by 6 bases and J by 0 bases, and 13 bases separated the two germline ends. Germline CDR1 reads SGHRS; CDR2 reads YFSETQ. CDR3 DNA: TGCGCCAGCACAGGGGCACGGGGCTCCTACGAGCAGTACTTC. Amino acid sequence: CASTGARGSYEQYF.

Comments on this clone: At the DNA level, this CDR3 is encoded by other sequences in the same sample as well. The gene calls are TRBV27 and TRBJ2-3, with D unclear. The CDR3 runs to 13 residues. Germline CDR1 MNHEY, CDR2 SMNVEV (reference sequence). Trimming left V 2 bases short and J 0 bases short, with 3 bases between. CDR3 amino acids: CASSLLSTDTQYF. As DNA, the CDR3 is TGTGCCAGCAGTTTACTAAGCACAGATACGCAGTATTTT.

The sample holds one count of this clone. This chain joins TRBV4-3 and TRBJ2-7, with TRBD1 identical over 9 bases. Trimming took 1 base from V and 2 from J; bases not matched to a gene: 9. CDR3 length equals 17 residues. The germline V gene has CDR1 LGHNA and CDR2 YSLEER. The chain's CDR3 is CASSQVSGQGSPYEQYF. CDR3 sequence (DNA): TGCGCCAGCAGCCAAGTCTCTGGACAGGGGAGTCCCTACGAGCAGTACTTC.